This T cell receptor (beta chain) was recorded in a study of T cell responses to AZD1222 COVID-19 vaccine. TCRdb's table, derived via immunoSEQ multiplex PCR, lists solely in-frame clones and lacks some. The sample lists about 94,000 clones, about 85% occurring once. Second-dose schedules of about 4 or about 12 weeks were combined. The V gene end was trimmed by 3 bases and the J gene end by 5 bases; junction bases not matched to a gene: 6. The CDR3 has 14 amino acids. Germline loops: CDR1 SGHRS, CDR2 YFSETQ. The starting material was peripheral blood, obtained 28 days after the second AZD1222 dose. The chain links TRBV5-1 to TRBJ2-7, with TRBD1 matching over 9 bases. The origin of this receptor is an adult who received the AZD1222 COVID-19 vaccine. As DNA, the CDR3 is TGCGCCAGCAGCTCCGGGACAGGGACCCACGAGCAGTACTTC. As protein: CASSSGTGTHEQYF.